The entry below describes one TCR beta chain. Its antigen is unknown. The data belong to a study of shared clonotypes between healthy human individuals. Germline V gene lookup returns CDR1 SNHLY and CDR2 FYNNEI. Deletions cut 6 bases from V and 5 bases from J, with 7 bases between. This CDR3 contains 11 residues. It was CD45RO-negative cells, positively selected for CCR7, that made up naive CD8 cells, with terminally differentiated effector memory CD45RA+ cells excluded. Donors were healthy HIV-negative adults without recently reported acute infections or vaccinations. It was approximately 0.2 ug DNA, tens of thousands of T cell genomes, that sorted-subset replicate PCRs used. The protocol was immunoSEQ multiplex PCR, while the TCRdb copy is restricted to in-frame clones and leaves out a portion. The sample comprises about 1,800,000 clones, about 95% of which are singletons, and approximately 1.2% rests with the top ten.

Whole-study results and caveats: There were few donors, and this limited the genetic and exposure-history diversity represented. Clonotypes which were not shared had lower generation probabilities than clonotypes that all four donors shared.

This clonotype was sampled from a man aged 18-30 years in good health. The sample taken for sequencing was naive CD8+ T cells sorted from blood. The V gene is TRBV2, the J gene TRBJ2-5, with D uncertain. This chain's CDR3 is CASSFSETQYF. DNA of the CDR3: TGTGCCAGCAGCTTTTCGGAGACCCAGTACTTC. The full variable domain, completed using reference TRBV2 and TRBJ2-5, is EPEVTQTPSHQVTQMGQEVILRCVPISNHLYFYWYRQILGQKVEFLVSFYNNEISEKSEIFDDQFSVERPDGSNFTLKIRSTKLEDSAMYFCASSFSETQYFGPGTRLLVL.